Below are 11 T cell receptor beta chains sequenced from a single sample in a study of CD8+ T cells in alopecia areata listed by TCRdb under 2018. The time point label, read with the paper, signifies: baseline before oral tofacitinib. The receptor library was made with the immunoSEQ multiplex PCR assay. To provide template for TCR sequencing, every sample had RNA extracted and reverse transcribed into cDNA. In its TCRdb copy, this immuneACCESS table keeps in-frame sequences only and misses some clones. Where compared with another copy, unresolved V genes explain less than half of these, and the others have no known cause. For this sample the table gives more than 110,000 clones, of which about three fifths were detected only once. Jointly, the top ten make up roughly 6.7% of the sample. The source material was CD4+ T cells sorted from blood, sampled at week 0. The source of these receptors is a human donor with alopecia areata.

This clone was found a few times. The chain has TRBV7-2 and TRBJ2-7; no definite D call. The germline gives CDR1 SGHTA, CDR2 FQGNSA. Trimming took off 5 bases at V and 0 bases at J, with 11 bases between the two ends. There are 14 residues in the CDR3. The CDR3 nucleotides read TGTGCCAGCAGCCCCCAGACATACTCCTACGAGCAGTACTTC. Amino acid sequence: CASSPQTYSYEQYF.

This clone was recorded once. The V call is TRBV5-1, the J call TRBJ1-2; D gene uncertain. The CDR3 has 13 residues. Trimming shortened V by 0 bases and J by 7 bases, and 10 bases separated the two germline ends. The germline CDR1 and CDR2 sequences are SGHRS and YFSETQ. The chain's CDR3 is CASSLGGEAGYTF. The CDR3 DNA sequence: TGCGCCAGCAGCTTGGGGGGAGAGGCTGGCTACACCTTC. Complete variable domain (other parts from reference TRBV5-1 and TRBJ1-2): KAGVTQTPRYLIKTRGQQVTLSCSPISGHRSVSWYQQTPGQGLQFLFEYFSETQRNKGNFPGRFSGRQFSNSRSEMNVSTLELGDSALYLCASSLGGEAGYTFGSGTRLTVV.

This clone was seen more than once but under ten times. Other DNA sequences in the sample encode the same CDR3. CDR3 sequence: CASSQGGAGANVLTF. CDR3 coding DNA: TGCGCCAGCAGCCAAGGAGGGGCTGGGGCCAACGTCCTGACTTTC. This chain joins TRBV4-3 and TRBJ2-6, with D tentatively TRBD1 or TRBD2 (5 bases each). Trimming removed 1 base at V and 2 bases at J, with 6 bases between. In germline, CDR1 is LGHNA, CDR2 YSLEER. This CDR3 region has 15 residues.

V is TRBV5-6 and J is TRBJ1-3; D not certain. This CDR3 region has 12 residues. Trimming removed 5 bases from V and 8 bases from J, with 11 bases in between. The V gene's germline CDR1 is SGHDT and CDR2 YYEEEE. DNA of the CDR3: TGTGCCAGCAGTGCGTGGGGTTACACCATATATTTT. It yields the protein CASSAWGYTIYF.

This clone was found a few times. This chain links TRBV30 with TRBJ2-3; TRBD2 aligns across 8 bases. Trimming took 0 bases from V and 4 from J; bases not matched to a gene: 9. In germline, CDR1 is GTSNPN, CDR2 SVGIG (reference sequence). CDR3 length equals 16 residues. CDR3 residues: CAWSVLSGGSADTQYF. The CDR3 region has the DNA TGTGCCTGGAGTGTACTGAGCGGGGGAAGTGCAGATACGCAGTATTTT.

The chain recombines TRBV25-1 with TRBJ1-2, with TRBD1 as a possible D gene (5 bases). Germline-derived CDR1 and CDR2 are MGHDK and SYGVNS. Trimming left V 2 bases short and J 8 bases short, with 21 bases between. The CDR3 covers 16 residues. This CDR3 reads CASSEEQVPNYGGYTF. The CDR3 coding sequence is TGTGCCAGCAGTGAAGAACAGGTGCCCAACTATGGAGGCTACACCTTC.

This clone has at least ten counts. The genes are TRBV7-8 and TRBJ2-3; 10 bases match TRBD2. The CDR3 length is 15 residues. CDR1 and CDR2 (germline): SGHVS, FQNEAQ. Germline trimming cut 3 bases from V and 5 bases from J; bases unmatched to any gene: 5. CDR3 protein: CASSLSGGARDTQYF. The DNA of the CDR3 is TGTGCCAGCAGCTTGAGCGGGGGGGCGAGAGATACGCAGTATTTT.

This clone was detected only a few times. This chain uses TRBV29-1 with TRBJ2-1; 7 bases are a match to TRBD1. V trimming: 3 bases; J trimming: 6 bases; junction bases outside the gene matches: 8. This CDR3 has 14 residues. CDR1 is SQVTM, CDR2 ANQGSEA, per germline. The CDR3 spells CSVDKGQNSNEQFF. The DNA for the CDR3 is TGCAGCGTTGATAAGGGACAGAACTCCAATGAGCAGTTCTTC.

This chain's CDR3 is CAWSPGSDTQYF. CDR3 coding DNA: TGTGCCTGGAGTCCAGGATCGGATACGCAGTATTTT. The chain recombines TRBV30 with TRBJ2-3; D uncertain. V shed 2 bases and J shed 6 bases, with 9 bases lying between them. Per germline, CDR1 GTSNPN and CDR2 SVGIG (reference sequence). The length of the CDR3 is 12 residues.

This clone was counted a few times. The chain couples TRBV7-3 to TRBJ2-4; a possible D gene is TRBD1 (6 bases). CDR3 length equals 13 residues. CDR1 and CDR2 (germline): SGHTA, FQGTGA. V dropped 6 bases and J dropped 1 base, with 7 bases sitting between them. This CDR3 reads CASSTGAKNIQYF. CDR3 DNA: TGTGCCAGCAGTACAGGGGCCAAAAACATTCAGTACTTC.

V is TRBV18 and J is TRBJ2-6; 9 bases align to TRBD2. The germline V gene has CDR1 KGHSH and CDR2 LQKENI. The J segment lost 2 bases and the V segment lost 6 bases, leaving 17 bases of the junction unmatched. CDR3 length: 20 amino acids. The DNA for the CDR3 is TGTGCCAGCTCCGCGGGGGGGCAGTTCCCAAGTCCCACTGGGGCCAACGTCCTGACTTTC. Translated, it gives CASSAGGQFPSPTGANVLTF.